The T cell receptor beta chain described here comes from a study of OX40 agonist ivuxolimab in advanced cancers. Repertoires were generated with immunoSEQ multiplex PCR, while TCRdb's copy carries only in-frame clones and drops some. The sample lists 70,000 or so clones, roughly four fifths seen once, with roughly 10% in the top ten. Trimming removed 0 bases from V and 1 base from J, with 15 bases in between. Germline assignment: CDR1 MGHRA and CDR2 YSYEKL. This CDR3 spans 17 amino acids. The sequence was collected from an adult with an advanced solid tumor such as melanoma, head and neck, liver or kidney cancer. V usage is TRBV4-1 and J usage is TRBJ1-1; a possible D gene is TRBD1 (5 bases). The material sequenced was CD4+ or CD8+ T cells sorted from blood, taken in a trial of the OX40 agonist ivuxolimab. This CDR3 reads CASSQDFSGTANTEAFF. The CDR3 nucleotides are TGCGCCAGCAGCCAAGATTTCAGCGGGACGGCGAACACTGAAGCTTTCTTT.